This TCR beta chain was captured in a study of blood T cell repertoires in COVID-19. Germline CDR1 reads MDHEN; CDR2 reads SYDVKM. Trimming left V 5 bases short and J 5 bases short, with 22 bases between. The CDR3 has 16 residues. TCRdb's table, derived via immunoSEQ multiplex PCR, lists solely in-frame clones and lacks some. The data contain some 86,000 clones, approximately 90% of them seen just once; the ten biggest clones take up around 2.3%. The chain recombines TRBV28 with TRBJ2-7; D perhaps matches TRBD1 (5 bases). The sequencing sample was made of peripheral blood. The receptor was isolated from a human donor with active COVID-19. The donor label of this sample is uncertain. CDR3 in amino acids: CASSPFGHFGRNEQYF. The CDR3 region has the DNA TGTGCCAGCAGTCCCTTCGGACACTTCGGGCGGAACGAGCAGTACTTC.